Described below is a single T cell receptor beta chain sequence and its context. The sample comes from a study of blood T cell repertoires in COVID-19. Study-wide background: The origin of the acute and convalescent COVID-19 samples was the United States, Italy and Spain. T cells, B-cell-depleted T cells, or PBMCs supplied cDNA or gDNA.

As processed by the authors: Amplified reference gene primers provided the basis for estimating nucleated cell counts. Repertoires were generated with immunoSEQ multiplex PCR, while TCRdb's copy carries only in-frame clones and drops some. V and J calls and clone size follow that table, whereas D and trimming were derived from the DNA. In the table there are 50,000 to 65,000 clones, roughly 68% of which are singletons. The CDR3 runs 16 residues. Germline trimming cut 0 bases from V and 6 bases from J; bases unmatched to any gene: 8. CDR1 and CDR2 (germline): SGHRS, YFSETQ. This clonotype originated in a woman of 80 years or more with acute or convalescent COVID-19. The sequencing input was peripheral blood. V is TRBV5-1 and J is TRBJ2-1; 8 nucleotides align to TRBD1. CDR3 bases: TGCGCCAGCAGCTTGGCCGGACAGGGAGCCCCCAATGAGCAGTTCTTC. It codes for CASSLAGQGAPNEQFF.